This T cell receptor beta chain was recovered during a study of blood T cell repertoires in COVID-19. Turning to the study itself: Nucleic acid was either cDNA or gDNA, and it came from T cells, B-cell-depleted T cells, or PBMCs.

In the source study's methods: Estimated nucleated cell counts came from reference gene primer amplification. Data came from immunoSEQ multiplex PCR; TCRdb stores just in-frame clones and leaves some out. V and J calls and clone size are those listed in that table; D and trimming were worked out from the DNA. The data contain about 200,000 clones, around 81% of them seen just once; the ten biggest clones take up 0.95%. Sequencing input: peripheral blood. This receptor was identified in a man aged 55 to 70 with COVID-19, enrolled during active disease.

CDR3 sequence reads: CASSRDRGYEKLFF. CDR3 bases: TGTGCCAGCTCCCGGGACAGGGGATATGAAAAACTGTTTTTT. The rearrangement joins TRBV18 to TRBJ1-4, with 10 bases identical to TRBD1. V trimming: 6 bases; J trimming: 6 bases; junction bases outside the gene matches: 4. This CDR3 comprises 14 residues. The germline gives CDR1 KGHSH, CDR2 LQKENI.